This T cell receptor (beta chain) was documented in a study of CD8+CD57+ T cells in acquired aplastic anemia. General study results and limits: The CD8+ Simpson's diversity of patients and controls was not significantly different. Shared by patients and controls, fewer than 30 CD8+ CDR3s were abundant in patients.

Whoever was chosen for sequencing had shown CD8+CD57+ cell expansion by flow cytometry. As a group, the patients uniformly had severe acquired aplastic anemia. All patients were therapy-naive when blood was sampled. The CDR3 has 14 amino acids. CDR1 and CDR2 (germline): LNHDA, SQIVND (reference sequence). With 7 bases removed from V and 4 bases from J, the gap between germline ends came to 14 bases. This clonotype was recorded at least ten times. Antigen: not known. TCR beta VDJ and CDR3 profiling used genomic DNA as template. TCRdb reprocessed the reads with MiXCR, giving one entry per CDR3 protein. The sample carries approximately 300,000 distinct CDR3 sequences, about three fifths recorded once.

The chain joins TRBV19 to TRBJ1-5; no definite D call. The receptor's source is a human donor with aplastic anemia. Source material: sorted CD4+, CD8+, or CD8+CD57+ T cells (not recorded which) from PBMCs. CDR3 nucleotide sequence: TGTGCCAGTACGAGGGAGTACTATAATCAGCCCCAGCATTTT. Amino acid sequence: CASTREYYNQPQHF.